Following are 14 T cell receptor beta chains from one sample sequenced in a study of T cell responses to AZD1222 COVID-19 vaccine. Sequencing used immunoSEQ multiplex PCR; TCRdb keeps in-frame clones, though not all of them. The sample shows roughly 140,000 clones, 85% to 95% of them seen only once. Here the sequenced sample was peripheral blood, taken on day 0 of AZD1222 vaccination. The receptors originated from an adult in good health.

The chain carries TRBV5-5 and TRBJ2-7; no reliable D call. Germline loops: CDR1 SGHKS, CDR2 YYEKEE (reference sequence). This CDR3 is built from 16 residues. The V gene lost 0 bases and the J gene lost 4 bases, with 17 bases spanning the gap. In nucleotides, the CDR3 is TGTGCCAGCAGCTTGGCAGACGCCGCTGACGGGTACGAGCAGTACGTC. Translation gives CASSLADAADGYEQYV.

The CDR3: CASSPLAQGELFF. The DNA for the CDR3 is TGTGCCAGCAGCCCATTAGCACAAGGGGAGCTGTTTTTT. This sequence joins TRBV7-3 and TRBJ2-2, with unresolved D. CDR1 is SGHTA and CDR2 is FQGTGA in the germline V gene. V lost 5 bases to trimming and J lost 8 bases, with 12 bases between them. The CDR3 is 13 residues long.

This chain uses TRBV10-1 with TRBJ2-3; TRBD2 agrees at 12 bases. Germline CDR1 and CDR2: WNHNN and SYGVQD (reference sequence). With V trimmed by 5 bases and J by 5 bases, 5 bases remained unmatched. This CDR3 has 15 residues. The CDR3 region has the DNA TGCGCCAGCAGTCTGACTAGCGGGGGAAGAGATACGCAGTATTTT. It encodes CASSLTSGGRDTQYF.

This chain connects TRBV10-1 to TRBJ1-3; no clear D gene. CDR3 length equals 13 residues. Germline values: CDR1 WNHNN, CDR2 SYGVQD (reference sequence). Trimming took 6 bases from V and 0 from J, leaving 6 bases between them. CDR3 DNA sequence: TGCGCCAGCAGCCCTACCTCTGGAAACACCATATATTTT. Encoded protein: CASSPTSGNTIYF.

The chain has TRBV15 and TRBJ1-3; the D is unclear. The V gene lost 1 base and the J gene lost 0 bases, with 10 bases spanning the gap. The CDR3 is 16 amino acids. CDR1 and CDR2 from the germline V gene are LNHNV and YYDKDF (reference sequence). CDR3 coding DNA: TGTGCCACCAGCAGAGCAGTACAGAGCTCTGGAAACACCATATATTTT. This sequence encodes CATSRAVQSSGNTIYF. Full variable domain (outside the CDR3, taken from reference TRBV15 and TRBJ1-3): DAMVIQNPRYQVTQFGKPVTLSCSQTLNHNVMYWYQQKSSQAPKLLFHYYDKDFNNEADTPDNFQSRRPNTSFCFLDIRSPGLGDTAMYLCATSRAVQSSGNTIYFGEGSWLTVV.

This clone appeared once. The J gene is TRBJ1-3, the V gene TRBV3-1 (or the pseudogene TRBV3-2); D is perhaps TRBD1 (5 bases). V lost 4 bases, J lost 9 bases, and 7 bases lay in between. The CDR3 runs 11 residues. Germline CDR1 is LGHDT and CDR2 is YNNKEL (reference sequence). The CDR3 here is CASSPGGTIYF. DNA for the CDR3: TGTGCCAGCAGCCCCGGGGGCACCATATATTTT.

In nucleotides, the CDR3 is TGTGCCAGCTCACCACGACAGACCGACACCGGGGAGCTGTTTTTT. This translates into CASSPRQTDTGELFF. The chain is built from TRBV18 and TRBJ2-2; D perhaps matches TRBD1 (5 bases). Trimming took off 1 base at V and 3 bases at J, with 9 bases between the two ends. CDR3 length equals 15 residues. In germline, CDR1 is KGHSH, CDR2 LQKENI.

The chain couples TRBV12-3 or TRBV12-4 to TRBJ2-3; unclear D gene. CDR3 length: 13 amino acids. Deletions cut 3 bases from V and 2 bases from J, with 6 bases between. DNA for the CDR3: TGTGCCAGCAGTTTGGGCCACACAGATACGCAGTATTTT. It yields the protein CASSLGHTDTQYF.

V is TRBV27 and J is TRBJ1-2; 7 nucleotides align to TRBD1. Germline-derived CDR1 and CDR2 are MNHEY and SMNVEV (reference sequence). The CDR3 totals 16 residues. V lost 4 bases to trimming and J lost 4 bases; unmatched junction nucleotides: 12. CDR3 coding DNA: TGTGCCAGCAGTTCCGTGACAGGGAAAGGATTCTATGGCTACACCTTC. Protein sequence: CASSSVTGKGFYGYTF.

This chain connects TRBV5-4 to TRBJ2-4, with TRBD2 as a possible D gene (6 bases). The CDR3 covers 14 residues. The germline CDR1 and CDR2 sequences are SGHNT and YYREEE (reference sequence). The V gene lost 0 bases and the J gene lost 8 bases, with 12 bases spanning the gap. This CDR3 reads CASSLGTSKDIQYF. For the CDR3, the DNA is TGTGCCAGCAGCTTGGGAACTAGCAAGGACATTCAGTACTTC.

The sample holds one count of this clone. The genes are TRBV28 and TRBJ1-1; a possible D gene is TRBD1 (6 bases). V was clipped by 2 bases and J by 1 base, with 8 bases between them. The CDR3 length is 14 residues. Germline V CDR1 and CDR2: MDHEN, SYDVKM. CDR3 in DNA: TGTGCCAGCAGTTTAAGCAGGGGGAACACTGAAGCTTTCTTT. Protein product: CASSLSRGNTEAFF.

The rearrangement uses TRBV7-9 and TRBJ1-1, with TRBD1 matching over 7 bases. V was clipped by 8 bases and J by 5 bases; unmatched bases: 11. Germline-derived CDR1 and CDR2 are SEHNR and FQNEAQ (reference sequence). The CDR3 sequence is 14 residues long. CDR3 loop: CASQKQGVGTEAFF. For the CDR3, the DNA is TGTGCCAGCCAAAAGCAGGGGGTGGGGACTGAAGCTTTCTTT.

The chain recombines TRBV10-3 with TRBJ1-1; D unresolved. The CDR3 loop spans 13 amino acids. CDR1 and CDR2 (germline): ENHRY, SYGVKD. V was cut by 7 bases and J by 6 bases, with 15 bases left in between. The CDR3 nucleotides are TGTGCCATCAAGTCGGGTCAAGCGGCTGAAGCTTTCTTT. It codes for CAIKSGQAAEAFF.

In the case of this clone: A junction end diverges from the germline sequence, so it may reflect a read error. The CDR3 here is CASQFRDRGFEGF. Written as DNA, the CDR3 is TGTGCCAGTCAGTTTCGGGACAGGGGGTTCGAAGGGTTT. The V and J genes are TRBV28 and TRBJ1-4; 11 bases are a match to TRBD1. The germline V gene has CDR1 MDHEN and CDR2 SYDVKM. The CDR3 has 13 residues.